Listed below are T cell receptor beta chains from one sample, sequenced in a study of control samples from healthy donors and cancer patients. Repertoires were generated with immunoSEQ multiplex PCR, while TCRdb's copy carries only in-frame clones and drops some. The sample records roughly 79,000 clones, around four fifths being singletons. The specimen was blood. The source is a man aged 45-60 years in good health. The CDR3 runs from the conserved cysteine through the conserved F or W. The D gene is left open where the match is weak. Only some rows state a clone size, as once, few, many or a class for expanded clones.

size: NA
J: TRBJ2-1
length: 14
V: TRBV10-1
D: TRBD2
DNA: TGCGCCAGCAGTGAGGGGACTAGTCCCAATGAGCAGTTCTTC
CDR3: CASSEGTSPNEQFF

size: NA
J: TRBJ2-5
length: 19
V: TRBV7-6
D: TRBD2
DNA: TGTGCCAGCAGCTTAGGCAATCTAGACTCGCGGGAGGGCGGGGAGACCCAGTACTTC
CDR3: CASSLGNLDSREGGETQYF

size: NA
J: TRBJ2-7
length: 11
V: TRBV28
D: NA
DNA: TGTGCCAGTCATGGGCGCAACGAGCAGTACTTC
CDR3: CASHGRNEQYF

size: few
J: TRBJ1-6
length: 15
V: TRBV28
D: NA
DNA: TGTGCCAGCAGTTTAGTACAGGGTGGGGGTTCACCCCTCCACTTT
CDR3: CASSLVQGGGSPLHF

size: NA
J: TRBJ2-7
length: 13
V: TRBV5-6
D: NA
DNA: TGTGCCAGCAGCTTGTCAGGGGTAAACGAGCAGTACTTC
CDR3: CASSLSGVNEQYF

size: NA
J: TRBJ2-3
length: 14
V: TRBV28
D: TRBD1
DNA: TGTGCCAGCAGCCGACAGGGGCGAACAGATACGCAGTATTTT
CDR3: CASSRQGRTDTQYF

size: NA
J: TRBJ2-7
length: 14
V: TRBV5-4
D: NA
DNA: TGTGCCAGCAGCTTGGGGACGAGATACTACGAGCAGTACTTC
CDR3: CASSLGTRYYEQYF

size: once
J: TRBJ1-1
length: 15
V: TRBV28
D: NA
DNA: TGTGCCAGCAGTACCCAGGCCCTTGGGTACACTGAAGCTTTCTTT
CDR3: CASSTQALGYTEAFF

size: NA
J: TRBJ2-7
length: 15
V: TRBV6-6
D: TRBD2
DNA: TGTGCCAGCAGTCCGGGACTAGCGGGAGCTAACGAGCAGTACTTC
CDR3: CASSPGLAGANEQYF

size: once
J: TRBJ1-4
length: 13
V: TRBV5-1
D: NA
DNA: TGCGCCAGCAGCTTGGCCGGGGCGGGAAAACTGTTTTTT
CDR3: CASSLAGAGKLFF

size: NA
J: TRBJ2-3
length: 16
V: TRBV11-3
D: NA
DNA: TGTGCCAGCAGCTTAAATCGGGTTGAAAGAACAGATACGCAGTATTTT
CDR3: CASSLNRVERTDTQYF

size: NA
J: TRBJ2-7
length: 11
V: TRBV5-5
D: NA
DNA: TGTGCCAGCAGCTTGGCATACGAGCAGTACTTC
CDR3: CASSLAYEQYF

size: NA
J: TRBJ1-6
length: 15
V: TRBV18
D: NA
DNA: TGTGCCAGCTCACAGCAGGGAAGCACTAATTCACCCCTCCACTTT
CDR3: CASSQQGSTNSPLHF

size: NA
J: TRBJ2-3
length: 18
V: TRBV6-2/TRBV6-3
D: TRBD2
DNA: TGTGCCAGCAGCATGCGGGGGCGGGCTAGCGGGACCACAGATACGCAGTATTTT
CDR3: CASSMRGRASGTTDTQYF

size: once
J: TRBJ1-5
length: 19
V: TRBV5-6
D: TRBD1
DNA: TGTGCCAGCAGCTTGATAGGGGGCGGAAGCTTCTATAGCAATCAGCCCCAGCATTTT
CDR3: CASSLIGGGSFYSNQPQHF

size: few
J: TRBJ2-1
length: 14
V: TRBV20-1
D: NA
DNA: TGCAGTGCTAGTAGGGGGGGGCTTTACAATGAGCAGTTCTTC
CDR3: CSASRGGLYNEQFF

size: NA
J: TRBJ2-5
length: 16
V: TRBV3-1/TRBV3-2
D: NA
DNA: TGTGCCAGCAGCCAAGTTAAGACGGGACACGAAGAGACCCAGTACTTC
CDR3: CASSQVKTGHEETQYF

size: NA
J: TRBJ2-3
length: 16
V: TRBV7-7
D: TRBD2
DNA: TGTGCCAGCAGCTTAGGACGGGGGGAGACGGCAGATACGCAGTATTTT
CDR3: CASSLGRGETADTQYF

size: NA
J: TRBJ2-1
length: 14
V: TRBV20-1
D: TRBD2
DNA: TGCAGTGCTAGTGGGACTAGCGGCTACAATGAGCAGTTCTTC
CDR3: CSASGTSGYNEQFF

size: NA
J: TRBJ2-1
length: 16
V: TRBV4-1
D: TRBD2
DNA: TGCGCCAGTAAGAGCGGGGCTATTGGGTCTTGGGATGAGCAGTTCTTC
CDR3: CASKSGAIGSWDEQFF

size: NA
J: TRBJ2-7
length: 15
V: TRBV4-3
D: TRBD2
DNA: TGCGCCAGCAGCTTGACTAGCGGGAGGGCCGACGAGCAGTACTTC
CDR3: CASSLTSGRADEQYF

size: once
J: TRBJ2-1
length: 15
V: TRBV14
D: TRBD2
DNA: TGTGCCAGCAGCCAGGCTAGCGGTTTGTACAATGAGCAGTTCTTC
CDR3: CASSQASGLYNEQFF

size: NA
J: TRBJ2-3
length: 15
V: TRBV28
D: NA
DNA: TGTGCCAGCAGTTCTGTCTTAAAATCCACAGATACGCAGTATTTT
CDR3: CASSSVLKSTDTQYF

size: NA
J: TRBJ2-7
length: 15
V: TRBV5-8
D: TRBD1
DNA: TGTGCCAGCAGTCTCAGGGGGAGCTACTCCTACGAGCAGTACTTC
CDR3: CASSLRGSYSYEQYF

size: NA
J: TRBJ1-6
length: 14
V: TRBV30
D: TRBD1
DNA: TGTGCCTGGAGTGTACAGGGGGGAGGTTCACCCCTCCACTTT
CDR3: CAWSVQGGGSPLHF

size: NA
J: TRBJ2-3
length: 15
V: TRBV6-2/TRBV6-3
D: NA
DNA: TGTGCCAGCAGTTCGCCCGGTTTCCTCACAGATACGCAGTATTTT
CDR3: CASSSPGFLTDTQYF

size: NA
J: TRBJ2-5
length: 14
V: TRBV13
D: NA
DNA: TGTGCCAGCAGCTTAGGCAGGGGCCAAGAGACCCAGTACTTC
CDR3: CASSLGRGQETQYF

size: NA
J: TRBJ1-2
length: 14
V: TRBV27
D: NA
DNA: TGTGCCAGCAGTTTAAGCCCTACAGGGTATGGCTACACCTTC
CDR3: CASSLSPTGYGYTF

size: once
J: TRBJ2-7
length: 14
V: TRBV5-1
D: TRBD2
DNA: TGCGCCAGCAGTGGTAGGACTAGCGTGTACGAGCAGTACTTC
CDR3: CASSGRTSVYEQYF

size: once
J: TRBJ1-6
length: 15
V: TRBV9
D: NA
DNA: TGTGCCAGCAGCCCCGGGAATCCGGGGAATTCACCCCTCCACTTT
CDR3: CASSPGNPGNSPLHF

size: NA
J: TRBJ2-7
length: 15
V: TRBV9
D: NA
DNA: TGTGCCAGCAGCCCCCGACAGGGAGGCTCCTACGAGCAGTACTTC
CDR3: CASSPRQGGSYEQYF

size: NA
J: TRBJ2-3
length: 16
V: TRBV25-1
D: TRBD2
DNA: TGTGCCAGCAGAAGGACTAGCGGGATGGACACAGATACGCAGTATTTT
CDR3: CASRRTSGMDTDTQYF

size: NA
J: TRBJ2-2
length: 15
V: TRBV30
D: NA
DNA: TGTGCCTGGAGTACAGGCCAGGGGAACACCGGGGAGCTGTTTTTT
CDR3: CAWSTGQGNTGELFF

size: once
J: TRBJ2-7
length: 15
V: TRBV7-2
D: TRBD1
DNA: TGTGCCAGCAGCGGGGGGACAGGGGTCGGGGTCGAGCAGTACTTC
CDR3: CASSGGTGVGVEQYF

size: NA
J: TRBJ2-3
length: 16
V: TRBV15
D: NA
DNA: TGTGCCACCAGCAGGGGGGGTGGGGCTAGCACAGATACGCAGTATTTT
CDR3: CATSRGGGASTDTQYF

size: few
J: TRBJ2-4
length: 16
V: TRBV7-9
D: NA
DNA: TGTGCCAGCAGCGAGAACGTTGGGGCGGCCAAAAACATTCAGTACTTC
CDR3: CASSENVGAAKNIQYF

size: NA
J: TRBJ1-1
length: 14
V: TRBV5-1
D: NA
DNA: TGCGCCAGCAGCTGGGGGGTAGTTAACACTGAAGCTTTCTTT
CDR3: CASSWGVVNTEAFF

size: NA
J: TRBJ1-2
length: 12
V: TRBV25-1
D: NA
DNA: TGTGCCAGCAGTGAACGGGGCAGGAGCTACACCTTC
CDR3: CASSERGRSYTF

size: NA
J: TRBJ2-5
length: 13
V: TRBV4-1
D: NA
DNA: TGCGCCAGCAGCCCCGCGGGGGCCGAGACCCAGTACTTC
CDR3: CASSPAGAETQYF

size: NA
J: TRBJ1-1
length: 13
V: TRBV2
D: NA
DNA: TGTGCCAGCAGTAACCAGGGATACACTGAAGCTTTCTTT
CDR3: CASSNQGYTEAFF

size: once
J: TRBJ1-2
length: 15
V: TRBV9
D: TRBD1
DNA: TGTGCCAGCAGCGCCCTAGGGGGCGGTCGCTATGGCTACACCTTC
CDR3: CASSALGGGRYGYTF

size: NA
J: TRBJ2-6
length: 15
V: TRBV19
D: NA
DNA: TGTGCCAGTAGTCTCCCGTACTCTGGGGCCAACGTCCTGACTTTC
CDR3: CASSLPYSGANVLTF

size: NA
J: TRBJ2-3
length: 18
V: TRBV9
D: TRBD2
DNA: TGTGCCAGCAGCCCCTGGACTAGCGGGAGAACTAGCACAGATACGCAGTATTTT
CDR3: CASSPWTSGRTSTDTQYF

size: NA
J: TRBJ1-3
length: 13
V: TRBV7-2
D: NA
DNA: TGTGCCAGCAGGGCAGGGGCTGGAAACACCATATATTTT
CDR3: CASRAGAGNTIYF

size: NA
J: TRBJ2-1
length: 14
V: TRBV5-1
D: TRBD2
DNA: TGCGCCAGCAGCTTGGATGCGGGAGGCAATGAGCAGTTCTTC
CDR3: CASSLDAGGNEQFF

size: NA
J: TRBJ2-7
length: 15
V: TRBV28
D: NA
DNA: TGTGCCAGCAGAACGACAGGCCCAGGGTCCTACGAGCAGTACTTC
CDR3: CASRTTGPGSYEQYF

size: NA
J: TRBJ1-2
length: 13
V: TRBV9
D: NA
DNA: TGTGCCAGCAGCGTAGCCCAGAACTATGGCTACACCTTC
CDR3: CASSVAQNYGYTF

size: NA
J: TRBJ2-7
length: 14
V: TRBV23-1
D: NA
DNA: TGCGCCAGCAGCGCTACCGGGACACCTCGAGAGCAGTACTTC
CDR3: CASSATGTPREQYF

size: few
J: TRBJ1-2
length: 12
V: TRBV2
D: NA
DNA: TGTGCCAGCAGTGAAGTAGGGGTAGGCTACACCTTC
CDR3: CASSEVGVGYTF

size: once
J: TRBJ2-3
length: 16
V: TRBV4-3
D: TRBD1
DNA: TGCGCCAGCAGCCAAGGGGGACAGGGGGCAGGGGATACGCAGTATTTT
CDR3: CASSQGGQGAGDTQYF

size: NA
J: TRBJ2-7
length: 14
V: TRBV13
D: NA
DNA: TGTGCCAGCAGCGCCGGGACGGGGTCCTACGAGCAGTACTTC
CDR3: CASSAGTGSYEQYF

size: NA
J: TRBJ1-1
length: 14
V: TRBV28
D: NA
DNA: TGTGCCAGCAGTTTGGGACGCCTGCGGACTGAAGCTTTCTTT
CDR3: CASSLGRLRTEAFF

size: NA
J: TRBJ2-5
length: 14
V: TRBV27
D: NA
DNA: TGTGCCAGCAGTTTAGGCTCGGCCCAAGAGACCCAGTACTTC
CDR3: CASSLGSAQETQYF

size: NA
J: TRBJ2-3
length: 16
V: TRBV7-6
D: NA
DNA: TGTGCCAGCAGCTTAGGGGTAGACGAGAGCACAGATACGCAGTATTTT
CDR3: CASSLGVDESTDTQYF

size: NA
J: TRBJ2-2
length: 11
V: TRBV19
D: NA
DNA: TGTGCCAGTAGGCGGTCCGGGGAGCTGTTTTTT
CDR3: CASRRSGELFF